This T cell receptor (beta chain) originates from a study of shared clonotypes between healthy human individuals. Recent acute infections and vaccinations were absent in the healthy HIV-negative adult donors. In the sorted-subset replicate PCRs, approximately 200 ng DNA, roughly 29,000 T cell genomes, was used. TCRdb's copy holds only in-frame clones and misses some; the assay was immunoSEQ multiplex PCR. The table has 850,000 to 1,200,000 clones, about 75% seen once. This clone was observed a single time. Trimming shortened V by 3 bases and J by 0 bases, and 8 bases separated the two germline ends. The CDR3 has 14 residues. Germline V gives CDR1 MDHEN, CDR2 SYDVKM.

The genes are TRBV28 and TRBJ1-1; D call uncertain. This clonotype originated in a man between 18 and 29 years old in good health. Sequencing input: memory CD4+ T cells sorted from blood. The subset here: CD45RA-negative fraction. The CDR3 DNA reads TGTGCCAGCAGTTTGGCAGCCTTGAACACTGAAGCTTTCTTT. Amino acids: CASSLAALNTEAFF.